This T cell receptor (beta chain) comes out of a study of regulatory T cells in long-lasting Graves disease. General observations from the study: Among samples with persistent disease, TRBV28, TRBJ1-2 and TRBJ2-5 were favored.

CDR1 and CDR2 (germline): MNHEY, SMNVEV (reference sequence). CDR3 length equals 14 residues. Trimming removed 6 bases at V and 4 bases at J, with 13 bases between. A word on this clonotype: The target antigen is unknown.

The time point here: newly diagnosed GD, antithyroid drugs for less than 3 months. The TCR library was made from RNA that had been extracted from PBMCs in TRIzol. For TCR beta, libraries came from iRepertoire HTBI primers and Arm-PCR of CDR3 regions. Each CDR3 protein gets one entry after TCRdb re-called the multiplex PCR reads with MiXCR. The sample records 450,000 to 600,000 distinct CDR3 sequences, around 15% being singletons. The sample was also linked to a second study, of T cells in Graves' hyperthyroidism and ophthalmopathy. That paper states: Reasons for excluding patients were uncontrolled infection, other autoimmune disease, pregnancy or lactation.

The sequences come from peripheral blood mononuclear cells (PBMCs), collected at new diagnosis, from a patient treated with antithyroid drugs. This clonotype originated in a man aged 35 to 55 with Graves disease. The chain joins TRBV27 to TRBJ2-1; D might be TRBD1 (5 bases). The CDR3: CASSTGSLYNEQFF. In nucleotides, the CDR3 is TGTGCCAGCAGCACAGGTTCCTTATACAATGAGCAGTTCTTC.